This T cell receptor (beta chain) was recorded in a study of blood T cells in healthy people across ages. Alongside a J-beta primer mix, a sample-barcoded 5' primer served in a second PCR lasting 7 to 11 cycles. TCRdb called the 5' RACE reads again in MiXCR, with one record for every CDR3 protein. Of 1.5 million to 2 million distinct CDR3 sequences in the sample, 25% to 30% are singletons; the top ten hold over 7%. Trimming shortened V by 6 bases and J by 0 bases, and 9 bases separated the two germline ends. The CDR3 runs to 13 residues. Germline lookup yields CDR1 MNHEY and CDR2 SMNVEV (reference sequence).

V is TRBV27 and J is TRBJ2-7; D possibly corresponds to TRBD1 (5 bases). Specimen: blood. The TCR was taken from a woman aged 25-40 years in good health. The CDR3 is CASRGHSSYEQYF. CDR3 in DNA: TGTGCCAGCAGGGGGCACAGCTCCTACGAGCAGTACTTC.